The present T cell receptor beta chain was sequenced within a study of blood T cell repertoires in COVID-19. Repertoires were generated with immunoSEQ multiplex PCR, while TCRdb's copy carries only in-frame clones and drops some. In the table there are 150,000 or so clones, 82% of which are singletons. The germline V gene has CDR1 KGHSH and CDR2 LQKENI. After removal of 3 bases from V and 6 bases from J, the junction contained 14 bases not matched to a gene. The CDR3 is 17 residues long. This clone was detected once. This sequence was found in a woman in her 70s with acute or convalescent COVID-19. The sequenced material came from peripheral blood. This rearrangement joins TRBV18 to TRBJ2-1; TRBD2 matches at 7 bases. CDR3 protein: CASSPLQGRGNLNEQFF. CDR3 sequence (DNA): TGTGCCAGCTCACCTCTCCAAGGGCGGGGGAATCTCAATGAGCAGTTCTTC.